This paragraph reports one T cell receptor beta chain. Its antigen is still unknown. No quality values exist for individual bases; no much larger clone is one base distant. Looking up the germline V gene (reference sequence) yields CDR1 GTSNPN and CDR2 SVGIG. V is shortened by 3 bases, J by 3 bases, and the region joining them spans 16 bases. The CDR3, cysteine through phenylalanine, is 15 amino acids long. The sequence is cut down to CDR3 DNA, 45 bases in frame from base 1. This specimen comes from a study of beta chain features in type 1 diabetes (dated by TCRdb to the late 2010s). With respect to the entire study: Patients and healthy donors did not differ in mean age, gender distribution, total cell number or subset yield. A total of some 110 million sorted cells were examined across all samples, and the number of cells per subset was strongly correlated with RNA yield. Naive and central memory subsets were obtained from all 30 or so donors, but regulatory and stem cell-like memory subsets were isolated from only 8 patients and roughly 8 healthy donors. The study compared TCRB repertoires of sorted circulating CD4+ T cell subsets between recently diagnosed type 1 diabetes patients and matched healthy donors. Broader findings and caveats from the paper: Because cDNA rather than genomic DNA was sequenced, highly expressing activated cells could have been over-represented, although no difference in activation and CD3 levels was found between groups. Shorter templates might be favored by PCR, yet because patient and control samples were amplified and corrected together, any such skew would affect both groups equally. Type 1 diabetes patients showed a moderate but significant shortening of TCRB CDR3 length in all four CD4+ subsets. Naive, central memory and regulatory TCRB repertoires appeared more similar among patients than among healthy donors. At VDJ recombination sites, type 1 diabetes patients had fewer insertions and more deleted nucleotides, which implies abnormalities in thymic rearrangement. HLA sub-analyses involved small numbers of individuals, so any influence of HLA type on TCRB rearrangement remained unresolved.

Each donor gave one peripheral blood draw, averaging approximately 110 mL, which was collected into heparinised tubes. A BD FACSAria II and a panel including CD45RO, CCR7, CD25, CD127, CD95 and CD27 were used to sort naive, central memory, regulatory and stem cell-like memory CD4+ T cells. Purity was above 98% for every sorted population. Right away, PBMCs were isolated by Lymphoprep density gradient centrifugation and were stained directly, with no culture step. So that batch effects would be minimized, each experiment stained and sorted samples in pairs, pairing one healthy donor with one patient. The High Capacity cDNA Reverse Transcription Kit was used to reverse transcribe all of the isolated RNA, meaning that expressed TCRB transcripts were what got sequenced. Deep immunoSEQ sequencing was performed on naive, central memory and regulatory T cell samples, with an average of about 3.6 million total reads per sample. After sorted cells were lysed in RLT buffer, RNA was extracted with DNase-treated RNeasy Micro or Mini kits, with the choice depending on cell number. Each cell subset was processed separately to prevent cross-contamination, with patient and healthy donor samples processed together. The immunoSEQ multiplex PCR was used to amplify TCRB sequences from cDNA, yielding 87-bp fragments that span the CDR3 region. Sequencing of the amplicons was done on the Illumina HiSeq platform. The study's own analysis went as follows. PCR bias was corrected computationally using synthetic template baselines, and reads within Hamming distance 2 were collapsed, with unmergeable singletons discarded. Reads were aligned to IMGT to assign V, D and J genes, CDR3 length, and insertions or deletions at six rearrangement sites. Within each subset, clonotype counts were normalized to sorted cell number, and only after that were true diversity and Gini coefficients computed with the tcR R package. The overlap coefficient, calculated on TCRB nucleotide sequences, was used to quantify repertoire sharing. Out-of-frame TCRB sequences from naive cells were analyzed as a proxy for the pre-selection repertoire. TCRdb mirrors the immuneACCESS table, restricted to in-frame sequences. Some clones are absent from its copies; in checked studies, under half trace to an unresolved V gene, and the reason for the others is unknown. V, J and clone size derive from that table, while D and trimming were established from the DNA sequence. This sample has roughly 230,000 clones in its table, and roughly 9.6% of those were observed once. Around 0.037% of the sample is held by the ten biggest clonotypes.

The rearrangement combines TRBV30 with TRBJ2-3, with TRBD2 perhaps the D gene, on 7 matching bases. The TCR comes from a woman aged 18-35 years in good health. The sample consisted of naive CD4+ T cells from blood. Read against the paper, the sample's cell subset or site label means: true naive CD4+ T cells. The DNA sequence follows: TGTGCCTGGAGGTGGGGGGCGCGGGGGACAGATACGCAGTATTTT. Its protein is CAWRWGARGTDTQYF.